This record covers a single T cell receptor beta chain. The data were taken from a study of blood T cell repertoires in COVID-19. The V end was cut by 0 bases, the J end by 1 base, with 7 bases between. Germline values: CDR1 SGHRS, CDR2 YFSETQ. The CDR3 loop spans 14 amino acids. As originally analysed: Amplification with reference gene primers provided the estimates of nucleated cell counts. Assay used: immunoSEQ multiplex PCR; TCRdb lists only in-frame clones, some missing. V and J calls plus clone size are reproduced from that table; the DNA served to infer D and trimming. The table includes over 80,000 clones, 88% detected once.

This chain joins TRBV5-1 and TRBJ1-1; D is possibly TRBD1 (5 bases). The origin of this receptor is a man in his 70s with acute or convalescent COVID-19. Sequenced: peripheral blood. CDR3 amino acids: CASSLGGPNTEAFF. The CDR3 nucleotides are TGCGCCAGCAGCTTGGGGGGCCCGAACACTGAAGCTTTCTTT.